Listed below are T cell receptor beta chains from one sample, sequenced in a study of blood T cell repertoires in COVID-19. The method was immunoSEQ multiplex PCR; TCRdb's version includes in-frame clones alone and lacks a portion of them. The sample contains roughly 140,000 clones, around 80% of which appear only once. Sequences were obtained from peripheral blood. The receptors were gathered from an older woman with acute or convalescent COVID-19. The conserved cysteine and the conserved F or W are not part of the CDR3 here.

J gene: TRBJ1-1; V gene: TRBV2; CDR3 protein: ASSEGGRAEAF
J gene: TRBJ1-1; V gene: TRBV5-4; CDR3 protein: ASSLVSVPEAF
J gene: TRBJ2-7; V gene: TRBV4-2; CDR3 protein: ASSQSGTGTYEQY
J gene: TRBJ1-6; V gene: TRBV27; CDR3 protein: ASSFQVHNSPLH
J gene: TRBJ1-2; V gene: TRBV4-1; CDR3 protein: ASSQAAGSGYT
J gene: TRBJ2-3; V gene: TRBV15; CDR3 protein: ATSRGRGPGGDTQY
J gene: TRBJ2-7; V gene: TRBV7-3; CDR3 protein: ASSRRDSSYEQY
J gene: TRBJ2-6; V gene: TRBV5-1; CDR3 protein: ASSLAGVSGANVLT
J gene: TRBJ2-7; V gene: TRBV5-1; CDR3 protein: ASSLGLAGRFKAPYEQY
J gene: TRBJ2-1; V gene: TRBV5-4; CDR3 protein: ASSTGLAGYNEQF
J gene: TRBJ2-1; V gene: TRBV5-6; CDR3 protein: ASSLRLGLYNEQF
J gene: TRBJ2-3; V gene: TRBV20-1; CDR3 protein: SASPRRQGATDTQY
J gene: TRBJ1-5; V gene: TRBV11-2; CDR3 protein: ASSLDGQDYQPQH
J gene: TRBJ2-1; V gene: TRBV10-3; CDR3 protein: AIHSGRENEQF
J gene: TRBJ2-7; V gene: TRBV6-5; CDR3 protein: ASSSPGTGSYEQY
J gene: TRBJ2-1; V gene: TRBV5-1; CDR3 protein: ASSWGLAHYSDSRNEQF
J gene: TRBJ2-1; V gene: TRBV5-6; CDR3 protein: ASRLRLAGLHEQF
J gene: TRBJ2-1; V gene: TRBV9; CDR3 protein: ASSVGQGAEQF
J gene: TRBJ2-5; V gene: TRBV5-5; CDR3 protein: ASSLIAGQETQY
J gene: TRBJ2-7; V gene: TRBV5-1; CDR3 protein: ASSTEAVSYEQY
J gene: TRBJ2-7; V gene: TRBV5-4; CDR3 protein: ASSPGDRLPVYEQY
J gene: TRBJ1-5; V gene: TRBV30; CDR3 protein: AWSRGTANQPQH
J gene: TRBJ2-2; V gene: TRBV5-4; CDR3 protein: ASSLRVGELF
J gene: TRBJ2-3; V gene: TRBV5-4; CDR3 protein: ASTLNGHTQY
J gene: TRBJ2-2; V gene: TRBV7-6; CDR3 protein: ASGEGTTSNTGELF
J gene: TRBJ2-1; V gene: TRBV5-4; CDR3 protein: ASSSGPAPPNEQF
J gene: TRBJ1-5; V gene: TRBV27; CDR3 protein: ASRKGAGFNQPQH
J gene: TRBJ2-1; V gene: TRBV11-2; CDR3 protein: ASSSRPGQSDTNEQF
J gene: TRBJ1-5; V gene: TRBV18; CDR3 protein: ASSPGDSSNQPQH
J gene: TRBJ2-4; V gene: TRBV6-5; CDR3 protein: ASSLKNIQY
J gene: TRBJ2-7; V gene: TRBV27; CDR3 protein: ASSPGTGGYEQY
J gene: TRBJ2-7; V gene: TRBV3-1/TRBV3-2; CDR3 protein: ASSLFGGWVSHEQY
J gene: TRBJ1-6; V gene: TRBV30; CDR3 protein: AWSPPTWGQSYSPLH
J gene: TRBJ2-3; V gene: TRBV4-1; CDR3 protein: ASSPEFSTSSVPAGTQY
J gene: TRBJ2-3; V gene: TRBV14; CDR3 protein: ASSQAGTGTDTQY
J gene: TRBJ2-1; V gene: TRBV20-1; CDR3 protein: SASRRTISNEQF
J gene: TRBJ1-1; V gene: TRBV5-1; CDR3 protein: ASRDRGQGNTEAF
J gene: TRBJ2-6; V gene: TRBV7-2; CDR3 protein: ASSLRGSGANVLT
J gene: TRBJ2-7; V gene: TRBV25-1; CDR3 protein: ATLDRMEEQY
J gene: TRBJ2-5; V gene: TRBV10-3; CDR3 protein: AISAGRGETQY
J gene: TRBJ2-1; V gene: TRBV27; CDR3 protein: ASSWFRSGVFSVNEQF
J gene: TRBJ2-5; V gene: TRBV10-3; CDR3 protein: AISTLGGETQY